One and the same sample provided the 30 T cell receptor beta chains below, sequenced in a study of cytomegalovirus exposure and HLA in healthy donors. PCR involved 60 Vbeta and 13 Jbeta primers. Data came from immunoSEQ multiplex PCR; TCRdb stores just in-frame clones and leaves some out. The top ten clones hold less than 4% of a sample with roughly 120,000 clones, 77% of them seen once. Sample: PBMCs. Source of these receptors: a human donor in good health.

This clone was seen a single time. The V call is TRBV28, the J call TRBJ2-7; TRBD1 matches at 9 bases. Germline V gene data show CDR1 as MDHEN and CDR2 as SYDVKM. V lost 5 bases, J lost 1 base, and 9 bases stayed unmatched. This CDR3 has 16 residues. This CDR3 is CASSSTGQGNSYEQYF. The CDR3 DNA reads as TGTGCCAGCAGTAGCACGGGACAGGGAAATTCCTACGAGCAGTACTTC.

The chain employs TRBV19 and TRBJ1-5; 7 bases are a match to TRBD1. Looked up from germline, CDR1 is LNHDA and CDR2 is SQIVND (reference sequence). The CDR3 consists of 15 residues. V shed 5 bases, J shed 8 bases, and the junction held 12 bases outside the gene matches. For the CDR3, the DNA is TGTGCCAGTAGTGAAGGACAGGTCCCCATGAAGCCCCAGCATTTT. As protein: CASSEGQVPMKPQHF.

The chain employs TRBV5-4 and TRBJ1-1, with 8 bases fitting TRBD1. V trimming: 1 base; J trimming: 0 bases; junction bases outside the gene matches: 5. The germline gives CDR1 SGHNT, CDR2 YYREEE (reference sequence). CDR3 size: 16 residues. The CDR3 region has the DNA TGTGCCAGCAGCTTGTGGACAGGGCTCATGAACACTGAAGCTTTCTTT. Translating it yields CASSLWTGLMNTEAFF.

This chain connects TRBV19 to TRBJ1-4; possibly TRBD1 for D (5 bases). The germline V and J ends were trimmed by 3 bases and 1 base, with 12 bases remaining between them. In germline, CDR1 is LNHDA, CDR2 SQIVND (reference sequence). This CDR3 comprises 16 residues. The CDR3 DNA reads as TGTGCCAGTAGTATTGGGACTTTTGGAACTAATGAAAAACTGTTTTTT. It codes for CASSIGTFGTNEKLFF.

The CDR3 DNA reads as TGTGCCAGCTCAACGGGACAGCAAATGAACACTGAAGCTTTCTTT. It translates to CASSTGQQMNTEAFF. The chain is built from TRBV18 and TRBJ1-1; 7 bases map to TRBD1. The V segment lost 5 bases and the J segment 0 bases; nucleotides outside the gene matches: 6. Germline CDR1 KGHSH, CDR2 LQKENI. CDR3 length: 15 amino acids. Full variable domain (outside the CDR3, taken from reference TRBV18 and TRBJ1-1): NAGVMQNPRHLVRRRGQEARLRCSPMKGHSHVYWYRQLPEEGLKFMVYLQKENIIDESGMPKERFSAEFPKEGPSILRIQQVVRGDSAAYFCASSTGQQMNTEAFFGQGTRLTVV.

This clone was seen more than once but under ten times. This chain links TRBV10-1 with TRBJ2-5; D may be TRBD1 (6 bases). This CDR3 region has 14 residues. Germline lookup yields CDR1 WNHNN and CDR2 SYGVQD (reference sequence). The V end was cut by 4 bases, the J end by 2 bases, with 11 bases between. Here the CDR3 DNA reads TGCGCCAGCAGTGGGACAGCGCTGCAAGAGACCCAGTACTTC. It codes for CASSGTALQETQYF.

The chain joins TRBV28 to TRBJ1-4; the match to TRBD1 covers 7 bases. The germline gives CDR1 MDHEN, CDR2 SYDVKM. J was trimmed by 6 bases and V by 3 bases; bases with no gene match: 10. The CDR3 consists of 16 residues. CDR3 bases: TGTGCCAGCAGTTTGGAGGGGGCGCTGGGGCATGAAAAACTGTTTTTT. This translates into CASSLEGALGHEKLFF.

This clone has just a few counts. The chain joins TRBV6-4 to TRBJ1-2, with 10 bases aligning to TRBD1. This CDR3 is 18 amino acids long. V shed 0 bases, J shed 3 bases, and the junction held 10 bases outside the gene matches. Germline lookup yields CDR1 MRHNA and CDR2 SNTAGT. The CDR3 loop reads CASSDSRDRGFVDYGYTF. The CDR3 bases are TGTGCCAGCAGTGACTCCCGGGACAGGGGTTTCGTCGACTATGGCTACACCTTC.

V usage is TRBV28 and J usage is TRBJ1-1; 7 bases match TRBD1. V lost 8 bases and J lost 1; bases outside the gene matches: 13. Per germline, CDR1 MDHEN and CDR2 SYDVKM. The CDR3 runs to 16 residues. Here the CDR3 DNA reads TGTGCCAGCGGACCGCGGGTGGGGACAGAGAACACTGAAGCTTTCTTT. This gives the protein CASGPRVGTENTEAFF.

The count of this clone is one. The CDR3 is CASRPSQATNYGYTF. The CDR3 DNA sequence: TGTGCCAGCAGGCCCAGCCAGGCCACTAACTATGGCTACACCTTC. V usage is TRBV6-5 and J usage is TRBJ1-2; D is unresolved. Germline loops: CDR1 MNHEY, CDR2 SVGAGI. V was trimmed by 6 bases and J by 0 bases, leaving 14 bases between them. The CDR3 totals 15 residues.

On this clone: This sample includes further DNA sequences coding for the same CDR3. The chain uses TRBV7-9 and TRBJ1-5; 8 bases fit TRBD1. J gave up 8 bases and V 5 bases, and 14 bases lay outside the gene matches. The CDR3 extends over 16 amino acids. CDR1 is SEHNR and CDR2 is FQNEAQ in the germline V gene (reference sequence). CDR3 nucleotides: TGTGCCAGCAGCCCTACCGGGACAGGACGGCCTGAGCCCCAGCATTTT. Translating it yields CASSPTGTGRPEPQHF.

This clone appeared a few times. This chain joins TRBV25-1 and TRBJ2-6, with a weak D call TRBD2 (5 bases). V shed 3 bases and J shed 8 bases, with 14 bases lying between them. Germline V gene sequence: CDR1 MGHDK, CDR2 SYGVNS. The CDR3 runs to 15 residues. CDR3 region: CASSDSGRVTNVLTF. CDR3 sequence (DNA): TGTGCCAGCAGTGATTCGGGAAGAGTAACCAACGTCCTGACTTTC.

The J gene is TRBJ2-1, the V gene TRBV6-1, with 12 bases that match TRBD2. CDR3 length: 16 residues. Germline V gives CDR1 MNHNS, CDR2 SASEGT. J lost 2 bases, V lost 4 bases, and 3 bases had no gene match. The CDR3 nucleotides are TGTGCCAGCAGTGGCCGACTAGCGGGAGCCTACAATGAGCAGTTCTTC. Its translation is CASSGRLAGAYNEQFF.

This rearrangement joins TRBV28 to TRBJ2-3; possible D gene TRBD2, 6 bases. The CDR3 is made up of 14 amino acids. Germline-derived CDR1 and CDR2 are MDHEN and SYDVKM. V was clipped by 5 bases and J by 6 bases, with 15 bases between them. The CDR3 nucleotides are TGTGCCAGCAGTGGAGCGGGTGCATGGGATACGCAGTATTTT. Its translation: CASSGAGAWDTQYF.

This chain connects TRBV6-1 to TRBJ2-3; TRBD1 agrees at 10 bases. Per germline, CDR1 MNHNS and CDR2 SASEGT. This CDR3 comprises 15 residues. J was trimmed by 0 bases and V by 11 bases; bases with no gene match: 8. CDR3 loop: CAGSRTGGSTDTQYF. The CDR3 nucleotides are TGTGCCGGCTCCCGGACAGGGGGTAGCACAGATACGCAGTATTTT.

The genes are TRBV11-2 and TRBJ1-2; 7 positions match TRBD1. Trimming at V came to 0 bases and at J to 4 bases, leaving 5 bases not matched to a gene. CDR3 length: 15 amino acids. Germline CDR1 is SGHAT and CDR2 is FQNNGV. The CDR3 spells CASSLELGTAYGYTF. CDR3 nucleotides: TGTGCCAGCAGCTTAGAACTCGGGACAGCCTATGGCTACACCTTC.

V and J are TRBV28 and TRBJ1-2; TRBD1 might be the D (6 bases). V shed 6 bases and J shed 2 bases, with 13 bases lying between them. This CDR3 has 14 amino acids. CDR1 MDHEN and CDR2 SYDVKM come from the germline V gene. This chain's CDR3 is CASRTSTGNYGYTF. The CDR3 DNA reads TGTGCCAGCAGGACGAGCACAGGGAACTATGGCTACACCTTC.

This clone has just one count. The chain combines TRBV5-4 with TRBJ2-3; 13 nucleotides align to TRBD2. This CDR3 comprises 15 residues. The ends lost 4 bases at V and 5 bases at J; junction bases unmatched: 4. From germline, CDR1 is SGHNT and CDR2 YYREEE (reference sequence). The CDR3 DNA follows: TGTGCCAGCAGCGTTACTAGCGGGAGGGGAGATACGCAGTATTTT. Translation: CASSVTSGRGDTQYF. The full variable domain, in which reference TRBV5-4 and TRBJ2-3 provide the parts outside the CDR3, is ETGVTQSPTHLIKTRGQQVTLRCSSQSGHNTVSWYQQALGQGPQFIFQYYREEENGRGNFPPRFSGLQFPNYSSELNVNALELDDSALYLCASSVTSGRGDTQYFGPGTRLTVL.

V usage is TRBV7-6 and J usage is TRBJ2-3, with unresolved D. The CDR3 loop spans 13 amino acids. Germline V gives CDR1 SGHVS, CDR2 FNYEAQ. Trimming stripped 1 base from V and 5 bases from J, with 7 bases between. The CDR3 protein is CASSLVVLDTQYF. The CDR3 DNA reads as TGTGCCAGCAGCTTAGTAGTGCTAGATACGCAGTATTTT.

A word on this clone: One junction end disagrees with the germline gene, perhaps due to a read error. Additional DNA sequences in this sample encode the identical CDR3. The V gene is TRBV2, the J gene TRBJ2-2; D call uncertain. Germline lookup yields CDR1 SNHLY and CDR2 FYNNEI. This CDR3 comprises 13 residues. CDR3 amino acids: CASSVLNTGELFF. The CDR3 DNA is TGTGCCAGTAGTGTTCTGAACACCGGGGAGCTGTTTTTT.

This clone is a singleton in its sample. CDR3 loop: CASLGRRTGELFF. The CDR3 nucleotides read TGTGCCAGTCTAGGGAGGCGGACCGGGGAGCTGTTTTTT. The rearrangement joins TRBV6-5 to TRBJ2-2; TRBD2 might be the D (6 bases). V gave up 9 bases and J gave up 5 bases, with 13 bases separating them. CDR1 and CDR2 (germline): MNHEY, SVGAGI. The CDR3 is 13 amino acids.

The chain links TRBV5-6 to TRBJ2-7; 9 bases are shared with TRBD1. The CDR3 consists of 14 residues. Germline V CDR1 and CDR2: SGHDT, YYEEEE. Trimming removed 4 bases from V and 1 base from J; junction bases left unmatched: 3. CDR3 residues: CASSAGTGSYEQYF. CDR3 DNA sequence: TGTGCCAGCAGCGCCGGGACAGGGTCCTACGAGCAGTACTTC. The entire variable domain, with the rest obtained from reference TRBV5-6 and TRBJ2-7, is as follows: DAGVTQSPTHLIKTRGQQVTLRCSPKSGHDTVSWYQQALGQGPQFIFQYYEEEERQRGNFPDRFSGHQFPNYSSELNVNALLLGDSALYLCASSAGTGSYEQYFGPGTRLTVT.

The DNA of the CDR3 is TGTGCCAGCAGTTACTCTGAGGCGGGCTCCGGCTACACCTTC. Amino acid sequence: CASSYSEAGSGYTF. This chain uses TRBV6-5 with TRBJ1-2; no clear D gene. V gave up 0 bases and J gave up 8 bases, with 13 bases separating them. Germline CDR1 and CDR2: MNHEY and SVGAGI. The CDR3 extends over 14 amino acids.

The chain is built from TRBV29-1 and TRBJ2-1, with D possibly matching TRBD2 (5 bases). The V gene lost 3 bases and the J gene lost 9 bases, with 12 bases spanning the gap. The CDR3 runs to 12 residues. Germline assignment: CDR1 SQVTM and CDR2 ANQGSEA. The chain's CDR3 is CSVEAGVGEQFF. In nucleotides, the CDR3 is TGCAGCGTTGAGGCCGGGGTGGGTGAGCAGTTCTTC.

The genes are TRBV5-6 and TRBJ2-4; 10 nucleotides align to TRBD1. V was clipped by 3 bases and J by 8 bases; unmatched bases: 8. Germline CDR1 SGHDT, CDR2 YYEEEE. This CDR3 comprises 15 residues. This CDR3 reads CASSSRDRGSDIQYF. In DNA form, the CDR3 reads TGTGCCAGCAGCTCCCGGGACAGGGGTAGTGACATTCAGTACTTC.

The chain links TRBV7-8 to TRBJ1-1; TRBD1 agrees at 8 bases. The CDR3 has 18 amino acids. Germline V gene lookup returns CDR1 SGHVS and CDR2 FQNEAQ. V trimming: 7 bases; J trimming: 0 bases; junction bases outside the gene matches: 16. The CDR3 spells CASKTLPGQVGMNTEAFF. CDR3 nucleotides: TGTGCCAGCAAGACCCTCCCGGGACAGGTTGGGATGAACACTGAAGCTTTCTTT.

CDR3 DNA: TGTGCCAGCAGCCATCGGACAGCCGGAAACACCATATATTTT. As protein: CASSHRTAGNTIYF. This chain joins TRBV7-2 and TRBJ1-3; a possible D gene is TRBD1 (6 bases). The CDR3 is 14 residues long. Looked up from germline, CDR1 is SGHTA and CDR2 is FQGNSA. V lost 5 bases and J 4 bases, leaving 12 bases between the germline ends.

This sequence joins TRBV15 and TRBJ1-3; weak D call: TRBD1 (6 bases). This CDR3 has 16 residues. Germline V gene data show CDR1 as LNHNV and CDR2 as YYDKDF (reference sequence). V dropped 1 base and J dropped 4 bases, with 14 bases sitting between them. The CDR3 DNA follows: TGTGCCACCAGCAGAGGTTCAGGGGCATCAGGAAACACCATATATTTT. Protein sequence: CATSRGSGASGNTIYF.

Notes on this clone: The junction does not match germline at one end; this may be a read error. The V gene is TRBV6-1, the J gene TRBJ2-6, with a weak D call TRBD1 (5 bases). This CDR3 spans 15 amino acids. The germline V gene encodes CDR1 MNHNS and CDR2 SASEGT. The CDR3 DNA is TGTGCCAGCAGTGAAGGGGGATCTGGGGCCAACGGCCTGACTTTC. It codes for CASSEGGSGANGLTF.

This chain connects TRBV7-9 to TRBJ2-5; 8 nucleotides match TRBD2. The germline V gene encodes CDR1 SEHNR and CDR2 FQNEAQ (reference sequence). The CDR3 has 16 residues. Unmatched junction bases numbered 9, after V lost 5 bases and J lost 1 base. The CDR3 here is CASSVSPSGFQETQYF. In nucleotides, the CDR3 is TGTGCCAGCAGCGTTAGCCCTAGCGGGTTCCAAGAGACCCAGTACTTC.